The 28 T cell receptor beta chains listed next were all sequenced from one sample in a study of identical twins. MiXCR was run by TCRdb on the 5' RACE reads, yielding one entry per CDR3 protein. The top ten clones hold less than 4% of a sample with around 250,000 distinct CDR3 sequences, about 8.9% of them seen once. This sample was shared with a second study, whose subject was yellow fever vaccine responses in identical twins.

Material: CD8+ T cells sorted from blood. All receptors come from a woman aged 18-35 years in good health.

At least ten counts were recorded for this clonotype. The gene calls are TRBV29-1 and TRBJ2-3, with 11 bases matching TRBD2. This CDR3 is 17 amino acids long. The germline V gene has CDR1 SQVTM and CDR2 ANQGSEA. The ends lost 1 base at V and 4 bases at J; junction bases unmatched: 10. This chain's CDR3 is CSVEGLLAGGRPDTQYF. CDR3 DNA: TGCAGCGTTGAAGGTCTCCTAGCGGGGGGTAGACCAGATACGCAGTATTTT.

This clonotype was seen only a few times. This chain uses TRBV28 with TRBJ2-2; a possible D gene is TRBD2 (5 bases). CDR1 is MDHEN, CDR2 SYDVKM, per germline. V was shortened by 7 bases and J by 5 bases, with 17 bases between the two germline ends. This CDR3 is 15 amino acids long. The CDR3 spells CASTGRDRATGELFF. CDR3 bases: TGTGCCAGCACCGGCCGGGATCGGGCAACCGGGGAGCTGTTTTTT.

This clonotype appeared a few times. The rearrangement joins TRBV7-8 to TRBJ1-1; possible D gene TRBD1, 6 bases. CDR3 length: 14 amino acids. V lost 2 bases and J 5 bases, leaving 12 bases between the germline ends. From germline, CDR1 is SGHVS and CDR2 FQNEAQ. This CDR3 reads CASSLRATGTEAFF. The CDR3 DNA sequence: TGTGCCAGCAGCTTACGGGCGACAGGAACTGAAGCTTTCTTT.

This clonotype was seen ten or more times. J is TRBJ2-1 and V is TRBV7-9; perhaps TRBD2 as D (5 bases). The V gene lost 5 bases and the J gene lost 3 bases, with 8 bases spanning the gap. Germline V gives CDR1 SEHNR, CDR2 FQNEAQ (reference sequence). This CDR3 contains 13 residues. DNA for the CDR3: TGTGCCAGCAGCCACGGGAACTACAATGAGCAGTTCTTC. It yields the protein CASSHGNYNEQFF.

In this sample, this clonotype turned up many times. The chain is built from TRBV10-1 and TRBJ1-1, with TRBD1 identical over 7 bases. The CDR3 has 15 residues. Germline V gene sequence: CDR1 WNHNN, CDR2 SYGVQD (reference sequence). The V segment lost 2 bases and the J segment 10 bases; nucleotides outside the gene matches: 13. The CDR3 DNA reads TGCGCCAGCAGTGAGACCCCCGGGACAGCCGCCCGAGCTTTCTTT. As protein: CASSETPGTAARAFF.

This clonotype was observed at least ten times. J is TRBJ2-4 and V is TRBV3-1; 12 bases map to TRBD2. The V and J ends lost 4 bases and 0 bases, in that order; junction bases with no gene match: 7. This CDR3 spans 18 amino acids. Germline CDR1 LGHDT, CDR2 YNNKEL (reference sequence). In DNA form, the CDR3 reads TGTGCCAGCAGCCTCGCCGGGACTAGCGGGTCAGCCAAAAACATTCAGTACTTC. Translated: CASSLAGTSGSAKNIQYF.

DNA of the CDR3: TGCAGTTCCGCGCCGGGACAGGGCGACTACGAGCAGTACTTC. Its translation is CSSAPGQGDYEQYF. The V and J genes are TRBV20-1 and TRBJ2-7, with 9 bases fitting TRBD1. With V trimmed by 8 bases and J by 3 bases, 11 bases remained unmatched. This CDR3 region has 14 residues. CDR1 and CDR2 (germline): DFQATT, SNEGSKA (reference sequence).

This chain joins TRBV27 and TRBJ2-7, with D possibly TRBD2 on 5 matching bases. Germline CDR1 MNHEY, CDR2 SMNVEV (reference sequence). The CDR3 covers 13 residues. V lost 4 bases and J lost 3, with 10 bases in between. CDR3 bases: TGTGCCAGCAGTTACGGGGATTACTACGAGCAGTACTTC. This translates into CASSYGDYYEQYF.

The rearrangement uses TRBV27 and TRBJ2-7; D is possibly TRBD1 or TRBD2 (5 bases each). Trimming pared 5 bases from V and 3 bases from J, leaving 14 bases between. Germline V gene data show CDR1 as MNHEY and CDR2 as SMNVEV (reference sequence). CDR3 length: 14 amino acids. The CDR3 nucleotides read TGTGCCAGCAGTACCTGGGACGGCAACTACGAGCAGTACTTC. This encodes CASSTWDGNYEQYF.

This clonotype has more than one count but fewer than ten. This chain joins TRBV5-1 and TRBJ2-2; TRBD1 aligns across 12 bases. The CDR3 spans 16 residues. The germline gives CDR1 SGHRS, CDR2 YFSETQ. Trimming took 4 bases from V and 6 from J; bases not matched to a gene: 7. As DNA, the CDR3 is TGCGCCAGCAGCGGAGGGACAGGGGGCCGACCCGGGGAGCTGTTTTTT. Its translation: CASSGGTGGRPGELFF.

The chain joins TRBV3-1 to TRBJ2-6; D might be TRBD1 or TRBD2, each matching 6 bases. CDR3 length: 16 residues. Germline lookup yields CDR1 LGHDT and CDR2 YNNKEL (reference sequence). Trimming left V 1 base short and J 2 bases short, with 9 bases between. The CDR3 DNA follows: TGTGCCAGCAGCCAAGCGGGGGCGGCTGGGGCCAACGTCCTGACTTTC. This translates into CASSQAGAAGANVLTF.

The rearrangement links TRBV3-1 to TRBJ1-2; D is undetermined. Germline V CDR1 and CDR2: LGHDT, YNNKEL (reference sequence). This CDR3 spans 14 amino acids. Trimming left V 2 bases short and J 6 bases short, with 13 bases between. The CDR3 is CASSQTSDSDGYTF. CDR3 DNA: TGTGCCAGCAGCCAAACTTCCGATTCGGATGGCTACACCTTC.

This chain links TRBV19 with TRBJ1-1; D is ambiguous. Looked up from germline, CDR1 is LNHDA and CDR2 is SQIVND (reference sequence). The CDR3 totals 15 residues. With 0 bases removed from V and 0 bases from J, the gap between germline ends came to 8 bases. The CDR3 DNA is TGTGCCAGTAGTATAGACAACAGCATGAACACTGAAGCTTTCTTT. Residues: CASSIDNSMNTEAFF. Full variable domain (outside the CDR3, taken from reference TRBV19 and TRBJ1-1): DGGITQSPKYLFRKEGQNVTLSCEQNLNHDAMYWYRQDPGQGLRLIYYSQIVNDFQKGDIAEGYSVSREKKESFPLTVTSAQKNPTAFYLCASSIDNSMNTEAFFGQGTRLTVV.

This clonotype was picked up a small number of times. The genes are TRBV11-2 and TRBJ2-3; maybe TRBD2 (5 bases). The CDR3 sequence is 13 residues long. V was trimmed by 5 bases and J by 6 bases, leaving 12 bases between them. CDR1 is SGHAT and CDR2 is FQNNGV in the germline V gene. The CDR3 sequence is CASSPGLGDTQYF. The CDR3 nucleotides read TGTGCCAGCAGCCCAGGACTGGGTGATACGCAGTATTTT.

Many counts were recorded for this clonotype. The V gene is TRBV7-9, the J gene TRBJ2-5; TRBD1 matches 7 bases. This CDR3 is 15 amino acids long. Germline V gene data show CDR1 as SEHNR and CDR2 as FQNEAQ (reference sequence). Unmatched junction bases numbered 8, after V lost 5 bases and J lost 2 bases. The CDR3 loop reads CASSVQDRRQETQYF. The DNA for the CDR3 is TGTGCCAGCAGCGTACAGGACAGGAGACAAGAGACCCAGTACTTC.

The genes are TRBV7-2 and TRBJ2-1, with D possibly matching TRBD2 (5 bases). The CDR3 is made up of 15 amino acids. The V gene's germline CDR1 is SGHTA and CDR2 FQGNSA. Deletions cut 1 base from V and 3 bases from J, with 10 bases between. This chain's CDR3 is CASSLERGIYNEQFF. The CDR3 DNA follows: TGTGCCAGCAGCTTAGAAAGAGGGATCTACAATGAGCAGTTCTTC. The full variable domain, rest sourced from reference TRBV7-2 and TRBJ2-1, is GAGVSQSPSNKVTEKGKDVELRCDPISGHTALYWYRQSLGQGLEFLIYFQGNSAPDKSGLPSDRFSAERTGGSVSTLTIQRTQQEDSAVYLCASSLERGIYNEQFFGPGTRLTVL.

This sequence joins TRBV4-1 and TRBJ1-5; TRBD1 matches at 7 bases. This CDR3 is 15 amino acids long. CDR1 is MGHRA and CDR2 is YSYEKL in the germline V gene. With V trimmed by 0 bases and J by 7 bases, 6 bases remained unmatched. The CDR3 loop is CASSQEDRVGQPQHF. CDR3 DNA: TGCGCCAGCAGCCAAGAAGACAGGGTTGGACAGCCCCAGCATTTT.

This clonotype was picked up a small number of times. CDR3 nucleotide sequence: TGTGCCAGCAGTTACTCGAGTCGAATGGGGTCCTACGAGCAGTACTTC. Its translation: CASSYSSRMGSYEQYF. The chain recombines TRBV6-2 or TRBV6-3 with TRBJ2-7; no firm D call. V was trimmed by 0 bases and J by 1 base, leaving 13 bases between them. There are 16 residues in the CDR3. Germline loops: CDR1 MNHEY, CDR2 SVGEGT.

The CDR3 DNA reads TGCGCCAGCAGCCAAGATAAGGGGCTAAACACCGGGGAGCTGTTTTTT. Its protein is CASSQDKGLNTGELFF. The V gene is TRBV4-1, the J gene TRBJ2-2; a possible D gene is TRBD1 (5 bases). The CDR3 contains 16 residues. Deletions cut 0 bases from V and 2 bases from J, with 10 bases between. From germline, CDR1 is MGHRA and CDR2 YSYEKL.

This clonotype has a handful of counts. The rearrangement uses TRBV11-3 and TRBJ2-1; D is perhaps TRBD2 (8 bases). The V end was cut by 5 bases, the J end by 10 bases, with 18 bases between. CDR3 size: 14 residues. Germline V gene sequence: CDR1 SGHNT, CDR2 YENEEA. The CDR3 nucleotides read TGTGCCAGCAGCCCAGGGGGACTAGACTTCGAGCAGTTCTTC. Translated, it gives CASSPGGLDFEQFF.

The rearrangement uses TRBV6-5 and TRBJ1-4; TRBD1 might be the D (5 bases). Trimming took 1 base from V and 5 from J, leaving 8 bases between them. This CDR3 region has 14 residues. CDR1 is MNHEY and CDR2 is SVGAGI in the germline V gene. In DNA form, the CDR3 reads TGTGCCAGCAGTTACTTCCGGGGGAATGAAAAACTGTTTTTT. This sequence encodes CASSYFRGNEKLFF.

This clonotype was recorded a few times. V usage is TRBV29-1 and J usage is TRBJ2-1; 7 bases fit TRBD1. The CDR3 contains 12 residues. The V gene end was trimmed by 7 bases and the J gene end by 4 bases; junction bases not matched to a gene: 4. Per the germline V gene, CDR1 is SQVTM and CDR2 is ANQGSEA. This chain's CDR3 is CSARTGYNEQFF. The CDR3 nucleotides are TGCAGCGCTCGGACAGGATACAATGAGCAGTTCTTC.

This clonotype has only a few counts. V usage is TRBV12-3 or TRBV12-4 and J usage is TRBJ1-5; tentatively, D is TRBD1 (6 bases). V lost 1 base to trimming and J lost 11 bases, with 9 bases between them. The CDR3 spans 12 residues. CDR3 DNA: TGTGCCAGCAGTTTAGAACAGGGCGCCCAGCATTTT. The encoded protein is CASSLEQGAQHF.

This clonotype was recorded a few times. The chain is built from TRBV27 and TRBJ2-2; possibly TRBD1 or TRBD2 for D (5 bases each). Deletions cut 5 bases from V and 11 bases from J, with 15 bases between. Germline loops: CDR1 MNHEY, CDR2 SMNVEV (reference sequence). The CDR3 has 13 residues. CDR3 sequence reads: CASSNLRGAELFF. The CDR3 nucleotides are TGTGCCAGCAGTAATTTGAGGGGAGCAGAGCTGTTTTTT.

This clonotype was picked up many times. The chain combines TRBV20-1 with TRBJ2-5; no definite D call. Per germline, CDR1 DFQATT and CDR2 SNEGSKA (reference sequence). V was pared by 1 base and J by 3 bases, with 15 bases between. CDR3 length equals 15 residues. For the CDR3, the DNA is TGCAGTGCTAGAGGGAAACCCCCCGATGAAGAGACCCAGTACTTC. Its protein product is CSARGKPPDEETQYF.

The table lists this clonotype with many counts. The V call is TRBV6-5, the J call TRBJ2-7, with 8 bases that match TRBD1. Losses at the gene ends were 5 bases for V and 6 bases for J; bases not matched to a gene: 3. Germline CDR1 reads MNHEY; CDR2 reads SVGAGI. There are 12 residues in the CDR3. The CDR3 DNA reads TGTGCCAGCAGTCTAACAGGGGGCGAGCAGTACTTC. Protein sequence: CASSLTGGEQYF.

There are many counts of this clonotype. The CDR3 coding sequence is TGTGCCAGCAGCTTATTGGACAGGGCCTCCCCTCAGCCCCAGCATTTT. Its translation: CASSLLDRASPQPQHF. The chain uses TRBV7-8 and TRBJ1-5; 8 nucleotides align to TRBD1. The CDR3 covers 16 residues. Looked up from germline, CDR1 is SGHVS and CDR2 is FQNEAQ. V shed 2 bases, J shed 6 bases, and the junction held 9 bases outside the gene matches.

The rearrangement uses TRBV12-5 and TRBJ1-2, with 9 bases that match TRBD1. V shed 5 bases and J 4 bases; nucleotides not matched to a gene: 5. This CDR3 is built from 14 residues. Germline CDR1 and CDR2: LGHNT and FRNRAP. The CDR3 sequence: CASGTGQGFYGYTF. In DNA, the CDR3 is TGTGCTAGTGGTACGGGACAGGGATTCTATGGCTACACCTTC.